This TCR beta chain was sequenced during a study of blood T cell repertoires in COVID-19. Data came from immunoSEQ multiplex PCR; TCRdb stores just in-frame clones and leaves some out. The repertoire consists of about 160,000 clones, with around nine tenths occurring once and the leading ten covering more than 6.5%. The CDR3 spans 14 residues. Trimming removed 0 bases at V and 11 bases at J, with 16 bases between. Germline V gene data show CDR1 as MRHNA and CDR2 as SNTAGT. The sample taken for sequencing was PBMCs or T cells enriched from blood (not recorded which). The chain has TRBV6-4 and TRBJ1-1, with D uncertain. The sequence was collected from a woman between 50 and 59 years old who had recovered from COVID-19. In nucleotides, the CDR3 is TGTGCCAGCAGTGACTCCACGGCAGCGTTGGTGGCTTTCTTT. Translated: CASSDSTAALVAFF.